Listed here are 2 T cell receptor beta chains from one sample, sequenced in a study of regulatory T cells in long-lasting Graves disease. Time point: persistent/refractory GD, antithyroid drugs over 5 years with positive TRAb. Isolated PBMC RNA provided the starting material for the TCR library. Library construction for TCR beta used iRepertoire HTBI primers and Arm-PCR of CDR3 regions. Each CDR3 protein gets one entry after TCRdb re-called the multiplex PCR reads with MiXCR. Of some 420,000 distinct CDR3 sequences listed, around a fifth are singletons. The specimen comprised peripheral blood mononuclear cells (PBMCs), sampled when the disease was refractory, from a patient treated with antithyroid drugs. These receptor sequences come from a female donor with Graves disease.

This chain joins TRBV29-1 and TRBJ2-7, with TRBD1 identical over 7 bases. CDR1 SQVTM and CDR2 ANQGSEA come from the germline V gene. V lost 4 bases, J lost 6 bases, and 6 bases stayed unmatched. CDR3 length: 12 amino acids. CDR3 nucleotide sequence: TGCAGCGTTGGACAGGGACGGGGCGAGCAGTACTTC. Its translation is CSVGQGRGEQYF.

There are many counts of this clonotype. The rearrangement links TRBV28 to TRBJ1-2; D gene ambiguous. Germline V gives CDR1 MDHEN, CDR2 SYDVKM. The CDR3 has 11 residues. Deletions cut 2 bases from V and 6 bases from J, with 4 bases between. The CDR3 here is CASSLEDGYTF. The CDR3 bases are TGTGCCAGCAGTTTAGAGGATGGCTACACCTTC.